These 7 T cell receptor beta chains originate from one sample sequenced in a study of cytomegalovirus exposure and HLA in healthy donors (dated by TCRdb to the late 2010s). The receptor library was made with the immunoSEQ multiplex PCR assay. For the multiplex PCR, a mixture combining 60 forward primers for TCR Vbeta segments and 13 reverse primers for TCR Jbeta segments was used. TCRdb mirrors the immuneACCESS table, restricted to in-frame sequences. Some clones are absent from its copies; in checked studies, under half trace to an unresolved V gene, and the reason for the others is unknown. The sample has fewer than 200,000 clones on record, around 80% of them singletons. The ten largest clones capture approximately 0.69% of the sample. Sequenced: PBMCs. The receptors originated from a woman between 35 and 50 years old in good health and CMV-seronegative.

This sequence joins TRBV6-6 and TRBJ2-1, with 8 bases that match TRBD2. The CDR3 spans 14 residues. The germline V gene encodes CDR1 MNHNY and CDR2 SVGAGI (reference sequence). The junction had 11 bases not matched to a gene; V was cut back by 7 bases and J by 9 bases. CDR3 DNA sequence: TGTGCCAGCACCCAGCGGGGGCCTACAAGTGAGCAGTTCTTC. This translates into CASTQRGPTSEQFF.

This clone has a handful of counts. Compared with germline, one end of the junction differs, possibly owing to a read error. V is TRBV7-7 and J is TRBJ1-3; possible D gene TRBD1, 5 bases. The CDR3 runs to 15 residues. Per the germline V gene, CDR1 is SSHAT and CDR2 is FNYEAQ (reference sequence). The CDR3 loop reads CASSPIVGPGNTIYF. CDR3 in DNA: TGTGCTAGCAGCCCAATAGTGGGGCCGGGAAACACCATATATTTT.

A few counts support this clone. The V and J genes are TRBV19 and TRBJ1-1, with 9 positions matching TRBD1. This CDR3 is 14 amino acids long. J gave up 5 bases and V 3 bases, and 4 bases lay outside the gene matches. The germline V gene has CDR1 LNHDA and CDR2 SQIVND (reference sequence). DNA for the CDR3: TGTGCCAGTAGTATTTGGACAGGGGAAACTGAAGCTTTCTTT. This codes for CASSIWTGETEAFF.

On this clone itself: Other DNA sequences within the sample encode an identical CDR3. The chain is built from TRBV6-1 and TRBJ1-1; D is perhaps TRBD1 (6 bases). The CDR3 loop spans 14 amino acids. With 3 bases removed from V and 1 base from J, the gap between germline ends came to 9 bases. The germline gives CDR1 MNHNS, CDR2 SASEGT. CDR3 in DNA: TGTGCCAGCAGTGAGGGCAGGGGGAACACTGAAGCTTTCTTT. Translated: CASSEGRGNTEAFF.

The gene calls are TRBV7-6 and TRBJ2-3; D may be TRBD2 (6 bases). Germline lookup yields CDR1 SGHVS and CDR2 FNYEAQ. The CDR3 has 14 amino acids. Trimming stripped 0 bases from V and 3 bases from J, with 7 bases between. CDR3 nucleotide sequence: TGTGCCAGCAGCTTAGCACGGGGGACAGATACGCAGTATTTT. Protein: CASSLARGTDTQYF. The whole variable domain, filled in from reference TRBV7-6 and TRBJ2-3, reads GAGVSQSPRYKVTKRGQDVALRCDPISGHVSLYWYRQALGQGPEFLTYFNYEAQQDKSGLPNDRFSAERPEGSISTLTIQRTEQRDSAMYRCASSLARGTDTQYFGPGTRLTVL.

V gene TRBV6-5 combines with J gene TRBJ2-7; the D is unclear. Germline lookup yields CDR1 MNHEY and CDR2 SVGAGI. Trimming left V 2 bases short and J 0 bases short, with 5 bases between. The CDR3 is 13 amino acids. Here the CDR3 DNA reads TGTGCCAGCAGTTACACTGTCTCCTACGAGCAGTACTTC. Translating it yields CASSYTVSYEQYF.

About this clone itself: Other DNA sequences in the sample encode the same CDR3. The V call is TRBV9, the J call TRBJ2-5; D remains unclear. The V gene lost 3 bases and the J gene lost 2 bases, with 5 bases spanning the gap. Germline V CDR1 and CDR2: SGDLS, YYNGEE. The CDR3 has 12 residues. This CDR3 is CASSASQETQYF. CDR3 DNA sequence: TGTGCCAGCAGCGCCTCTCAAGAGACCCAGTACTTC.